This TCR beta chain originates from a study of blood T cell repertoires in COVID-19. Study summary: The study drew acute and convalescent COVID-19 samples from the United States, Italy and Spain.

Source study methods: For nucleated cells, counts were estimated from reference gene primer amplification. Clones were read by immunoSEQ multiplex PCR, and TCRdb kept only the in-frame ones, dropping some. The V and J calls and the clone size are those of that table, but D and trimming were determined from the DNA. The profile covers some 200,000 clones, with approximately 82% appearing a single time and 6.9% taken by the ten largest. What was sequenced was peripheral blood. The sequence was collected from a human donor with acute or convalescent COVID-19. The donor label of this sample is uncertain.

The CDR3 DNA is TGTGCCAGCGGGGGATGGGCAGAGGGGGCCAACACTGAAGCTTTCTTT. Protein product: CASGGWAEGANTEAFF. The rearrangement joins TRBV5-4 to TRBJ1-1; 7 bases are a match to TRBD1. J lost 2 bases, V lost 7 bases, and 14 bases had no gene match. This CDR3 contains 16 residues. Germline assignment: CDR1 SGHNT and CDR2 YYREEE (reference sequence).